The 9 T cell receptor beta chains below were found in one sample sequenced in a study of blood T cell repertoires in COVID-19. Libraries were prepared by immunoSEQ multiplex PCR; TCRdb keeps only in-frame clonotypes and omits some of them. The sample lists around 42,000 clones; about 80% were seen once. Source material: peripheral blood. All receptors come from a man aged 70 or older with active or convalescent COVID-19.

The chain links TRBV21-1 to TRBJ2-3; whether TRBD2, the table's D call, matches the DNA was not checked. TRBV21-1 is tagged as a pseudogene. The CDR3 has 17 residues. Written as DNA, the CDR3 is TGTGCCAGCAGCAAGACGCCTAGGACTCCTCTTTTGGCTACGCAGTATTTT. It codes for CASSKTPRTPLLATQYF.

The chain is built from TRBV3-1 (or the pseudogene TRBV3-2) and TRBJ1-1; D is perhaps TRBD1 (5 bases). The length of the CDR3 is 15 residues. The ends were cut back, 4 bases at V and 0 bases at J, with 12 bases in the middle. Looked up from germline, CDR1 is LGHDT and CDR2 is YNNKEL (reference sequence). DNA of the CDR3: TGTGCCAGCAGCCTCGGACACAAACTGAACACTGAAGCTTTCTTT. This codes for CASSLGHKLNTEAFF.

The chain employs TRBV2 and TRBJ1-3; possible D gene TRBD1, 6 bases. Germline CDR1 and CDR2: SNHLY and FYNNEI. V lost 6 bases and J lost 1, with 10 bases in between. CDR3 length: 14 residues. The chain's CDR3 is CASSKGGSGNTIYF. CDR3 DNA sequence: TGTGCCAGCAGCAAGGGGGGGTCTGGAAACACCATATATTTT.

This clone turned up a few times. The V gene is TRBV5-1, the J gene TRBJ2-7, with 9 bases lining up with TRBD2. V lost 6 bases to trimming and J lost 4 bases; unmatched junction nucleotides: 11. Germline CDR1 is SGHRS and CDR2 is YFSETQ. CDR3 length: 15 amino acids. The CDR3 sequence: CASTPKTSGLYEQYF. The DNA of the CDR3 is TGCGCCAGCACACCTAAGACTAGCGGCCTATACGAGCAGTACTTC.

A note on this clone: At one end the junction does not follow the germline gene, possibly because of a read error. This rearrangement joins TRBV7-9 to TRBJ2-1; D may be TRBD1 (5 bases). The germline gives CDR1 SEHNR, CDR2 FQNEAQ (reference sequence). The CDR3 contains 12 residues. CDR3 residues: CASGLDVGAGFF. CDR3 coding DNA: TGTGCCAGCGGCTTAGATGTAGGGGCCGGGTTCTTC. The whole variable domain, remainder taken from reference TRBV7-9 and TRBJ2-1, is DTGVSQNPRHKITKRGQNVTFRCDPISEHNRLYWYRQTLGQGPEFLTYFQNEAQLEKSRLLSDRFSAERPKGSFSTLEIQRTEQGDSAMYLCASGLDVGAGFFGPGTRLTVL.

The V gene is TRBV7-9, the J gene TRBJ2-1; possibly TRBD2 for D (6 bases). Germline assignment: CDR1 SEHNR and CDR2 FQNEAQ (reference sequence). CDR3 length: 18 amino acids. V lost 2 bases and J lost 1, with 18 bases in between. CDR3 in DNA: TGTGCCAGCAGCTTATACCCTTCAGCGGGCCTTTCCTACAATGAGCAGTTCTTC. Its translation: CASSLYPSAGLSYNEQFF. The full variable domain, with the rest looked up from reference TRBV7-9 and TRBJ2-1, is DTGVSQNPRHKITKRGQNVTFRCDPISEHNRLYWYRQTLGQGPEFLTYFQNEAQLEKSRLLSDRFSAERPKGSFSTLEIQRTEQGDSAMYLCASSLYPSAGLSYNEQFFGPGTRLTVL.

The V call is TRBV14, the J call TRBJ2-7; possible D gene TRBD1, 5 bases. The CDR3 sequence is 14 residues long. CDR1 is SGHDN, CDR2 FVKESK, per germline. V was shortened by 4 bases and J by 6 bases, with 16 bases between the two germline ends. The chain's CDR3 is CASSPTYRNLEQYF. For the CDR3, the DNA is TGTGCCAGCAGCCCAACGTACAGGAATCTCGAGCAGTACTTC.

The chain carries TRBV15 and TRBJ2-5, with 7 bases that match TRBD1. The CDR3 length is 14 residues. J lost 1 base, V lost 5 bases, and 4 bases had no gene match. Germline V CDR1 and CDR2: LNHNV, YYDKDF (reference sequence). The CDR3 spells CATSQGGSQETQYF. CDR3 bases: TGTGCCACCAGCCAAGGGGGCAGCCAAGAGACCCAGTACTTC.

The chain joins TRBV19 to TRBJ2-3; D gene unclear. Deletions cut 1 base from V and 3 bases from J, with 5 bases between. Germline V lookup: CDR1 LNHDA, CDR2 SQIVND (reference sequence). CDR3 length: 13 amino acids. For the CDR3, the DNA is TGTGCCAGTAGTATAGTTCCGACAGATACGCAGTATTTT. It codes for CASSIVPTDTQYF.